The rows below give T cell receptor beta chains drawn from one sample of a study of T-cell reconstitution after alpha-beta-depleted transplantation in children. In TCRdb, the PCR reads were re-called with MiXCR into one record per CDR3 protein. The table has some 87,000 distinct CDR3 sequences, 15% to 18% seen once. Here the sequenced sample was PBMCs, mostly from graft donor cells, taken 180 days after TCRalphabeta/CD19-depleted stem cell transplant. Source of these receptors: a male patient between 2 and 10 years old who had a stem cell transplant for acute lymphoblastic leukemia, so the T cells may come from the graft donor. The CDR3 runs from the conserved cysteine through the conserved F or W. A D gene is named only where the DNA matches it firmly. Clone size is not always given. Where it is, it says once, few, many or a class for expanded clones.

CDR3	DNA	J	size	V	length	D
CASSLAFRANQPQHF	TGTGCCAGCAGCTTAGCCTTCAGGGCAAATCAGCCCCAGCATTTT	TRBJ1-5	many	TRBV7-2	15	-
CASSQDLLAGGPRDTQYF	TGCGCCAGCAGCCAAGACTTACTAGCGGGGGGGCCGAGAGATACGCAGTATTTT	TRBJ2-3	-	TRBV4-3	18	TRBD2
CASSLTGTGELFF	TGTGCCAGCAGCTTGACGGGAACCGGGGAGCTGTTTTTT	TRBJ2-2	few	TRBV7-2	13	-
CASSGIQGAAYEQYF	TGCGCCAGCAGTGGGATACAGGGGGCAGCCTACGAGCAGTACTTC	TRBJ2-7	-	TRBV10-1	15	TRBD1
CSAMPGLAGPSYEQYF	TGCAGTGCGATGCCGGGACTAGCGGGACCCTCCTACGAGCAGTACTTC	TRBJ2-7	-	TRBV20-1	16	TRBD2
CASSLHQLGAGELFF	TGTGCCAGCAGCTTGCATCAGCTGGGGGCCGGGGAGCTGTTTTTT	TRBJ2-2	few	TRBV11-2	15	-
CSARLLTSTDTQYF	TGCAGTGCTAGACTGTTGACCAGCACAGATACGCAGTATTTT	TRBJ2-3	few	TRBV20-1	14	-
CASSLWANYEQYF	TGCGCCAGCAGCTTGTGGGCAAACTACGAGCAGTACTTC	TRBJ2-7	few	TRBV5-1	13	-
CASSSGPSTRGYSYEQYF	TGTGCCAGCAGCTCTGGCCCCTCAACACGGGGATACTCCTACGAGCAGTACTTC	TRBJ2-7	few	TRBV11-2	18	-
CASSLVGTGGTGANVLTF	TGTGCCAGCAGCTTAGTGGGGACAGGGGGCACTGGGGCCAACGTCCTGACTTTC	TRBJ2-6	few	TRBV11-2	18	TRBD1
CASSPFSSPTEQFF	TGTGCCAGCTCACCATTCTCGTCACCCACTGAGCAGTTCTTC	TRBJ2-1	many	TRBV18	14	-
CASSLGGGAKAEAFF	TGTGCCAGCAGCTTAGGCGGGGGGGCGAAAGCTGAAGCTTTCTTT	TRBJ1-1	-	TRBV7-9	15	-
CASSLLKGFSTDTQYF	TGTGCCAGCAGCCTCCTAAAGGGGTTTAGCACAGATACGCAGTATTTT	TRBJ2-3	-	TRBV4-2	16	-
CAWSARTSGYTDTQYF	TGTGCCTGGAGTGCCCGGACTAGCGGGTACACAGATACGCAGTATTTT	TRBJ2-3	-	TRBV30	16	TRBD2
CATSRDGLAHYEQYF	TGTGCCACCAGCAGAGATGGCCTGGCTCACTACGAGCAGTACTTC	TRBJ2-7	-	TRBV15	15	-
CASSLTPDRGSDEQFF	TGTGCCAGCAGCTTAACCCCGGACAGGGGTTCCGATGAGCAGTTCTTC	TRBJ2-1	-	TRBV5-6	16	TRBD1
CASSFNEQFF	TGTGCCAGCAGTTTCAACGAGCAGTTCTTC	TRBJ2-1	-	TRBV12-3/TRBV12-4	10	-
CASSTPRGIVNQQFF	TGTGCCAGCAGTACACCCAGGGGAATCGTCAATCAGCAGTTCTTC	TRBJ2-1	-	TRBV6-1	15	-
CASSGRQYNEQFF	TGCGCCAGCAGCGGACGACAGTACAATGAGCAGTTCTTC	TRBJ2-1	few	TRBV5-1	13	-
CASIDSGQEYGYTF	TGTGCCAGCATCGACTCGGGACAGGAGTATGGCTACACCTTC	TRBJ1-2	few	TRBV6-2/TRBV6-3	14	TRBD1
CASSLGDRVRTEAFF	TGCGCCAGCAGCTTGGGGGACAGGGTTCGGACTGAAGCTTTCTTT	TRBJ1-1	-	TRBV5-1	15	TRBD1
CASSPNLGQGIQETQYF	TGTGCCAGCAGTCCCAACCTCGGACAGGGGATACAAGAGACCCAGTACTTC	TRBJ2-5	-	TRBV27	17	TRBD1
CASSLGRIHTGELFF	TGCGCCAGCAGCTTGGGAAGGATTCACACCGGGGAGCTGTTTTTT	TRBJ2-2	-	TRBV5-1	15	-
CSVEDPLVPLQETQYF	TGCAGCGTTGAAGATCCTCTGGTTCCCCTCCAAGAGACCCAGTACTTC	TRBJ2-5	few	TRBV29-1	16	-
CASSLHGNEQFF	TGTGCCAGCAGTTTACACGGGAATGAGCAGTTCTTC	TRBJ2-1	-	TRBV12-3/TRBV12-4	12	-
CASSLGLQGLAYEQYF	TGCGCCAGCAGCTTGGGTCTTCAGGGGCTTGCCTACGAGCAGTACTTC	TRBJ2-7	few	TRBV5-1	16	-
CASSLSVGEEEAFF	TGCGCCAGCAGCTTGAGTGTAGGGGAGGAGGAAGCTTTCTTT	TRBJ1-1	-	TRBV5-1	14	-
CASSLFQGAETQYF	TGTGCCAGCAGCTTGTTTCAGGGTGCAGAGACCCAGTACTTC	TRBJ2-5	many	TRBV5-4	14	-
CSASRRLDGQYF	TGCAGTGCTAGTAGGCGCCTTGATGGGCAGTATTTT	TRBJ2-3	-	TRBV20-1	12	-
CASSHYPTGGLGYTF	TGTGCCAGCAGCCATTACCCGACCGGGGGGCTTGGCTACACCTTC	TRBJ1-2	-	TRBV7-2	15	-
CASSFGGGDTEAFF	TGCGCCAGCAGCTTCGGAGGAGGGGACACTGAAGCTTTCTTT	TRBJ1-1	few	TRBV5-1	14	-
CSARDSGGSSYEQYF	TGCAGTGCTAGGGACAGCGGGGGGAGCTCCTACGAGCAGTACTTC	TRBJ2-7	few	TRBV20-1	15	TRBD2
CASSLDRGSSYEQYF	TGTGCCAGCAGCTTGGACCGGGGGAGCTCCTACGAGCAGTACTTC	TRBJ2-7	few	TRBV5-4	15	-
CASSHTGTGVINEQFF	TGTGCCAGCAGTCATACCGGGACAGGGGTGATCAATGAGCAGTTCTTC	TRBJ2-1	-	TRBV12-3/TRBV12-4	16	TRBD1
CASSPVGTGPTGELFF	TGCGCCAGCAGCCCGGTCGGGACAGGTCCTACCGGGGAGCTGTTTTTT	TRBJ2-2	few	TRBV5-1	16	TRBD1
CASSSGGPYEQYF	TGCGCCAGCAGCTCCGGGGGCCCCTACGAGCAGTACTTC	TRBJ2-7	-	TRBV5-1	13	-
CASSPGQPIAGAQFF	TGTGCCAGCAGCCCGGGACAGCCCATAGCGGGAGCCCAGTTCTTC	TRBJ2-1	-	TRBV11-3	15	TRBD2